A selection of T cell receptor beta chains follows, all from one sample in a study of T-cell memory formation after mild COVID-19. TCRdb fed the 5' RACE reads into MiXCR, producing one record per CDR3 protein. The sample lists approximately 260,000 distinct CDR3 sequences, 16% occurring once. The sequenced material came from PBMCs or a T cell subset sorted from them (not recorded which). These receptors all stem from a young man who had mild COVID-19 (a few samples of this study predate the infection). Cell type and time point are not known. Each CDR3 is given with its conserved first and last residue. The D gene is left open where the match is weak. The size field is filled for only some rows; it gives once, few, many or a size class.

-	-	TRBV13	TRBJ1-4	CASTATATNEKLFF	TGTGCCAGCACGGCCACCGCAACTAATGAAAAACTGTTTTTT
-	-	TRBV15	TRBJ2-3	CATSRPGPGDTQYF	TGTGCCACCAGCAGGCCAGGACCGGGAGATACGCAGTATTTT
-	few	TRBV5-1	TRBJ2-3	CASRDGQDTDTQYF	TGCGCCAGCAGAGATGGGCAGGACACAGATACGCAGTATTTT
TRBD2	few	TRBV15	TRBJ2-3	CATSRGHSGGADTQYF	TGTGCCACCAGCAGAGGCCATAGCGGGGGGGCAGATACGCAGTATTTT
-	-	TRBV12-3/TRBV12-4	TRBJ1-2	CASSLGQGLVGKYGYTF	TGTGCCAGCAGTTTAGGGCAGGGGTTGGTGGGGAAGTATGGCTACACCTTC
TRBD2	-	TRBV6-5	TRBJ2-5	CASSYSAGGTQYF	TGTGCCAGCAGTTACTCAGCGGGGGGGACCCAGTACTTC
TRBD2	-	TRBV6-2/TRBV6-3	TRBJ2-3	CASCIAGSTDTQYF	TGTGCCAGCTGTATAGCGGGGAGCACAGATACGCAGTATTTT
-	-	TRBV27	TRBJ2-1	CASSRTAYNEQFF	TGTGCCAGCAGTCGGACAGCCTACAATGAGCAGTTCTTC
-	few	TRBV3-1	TRBJ2-3	CASSYNPRPADTQYF	TGTGCCAGCAGCTACAATCCCCGACCTGCAGATACGCAGTATTTT
-	-	TRBV4-1	TRBJ1-1	CASSPPRTRDTEAFF	TGCGCCAGCAGCCCGCCCCGGACTAGGGACACTGAAGCTTTCTTT
-	-	TRBV6-5	TRBJ2-3	CASSYGVGGRTDTQYF	TGTGCCAGCAGTTACGGGGTGGGGGGGCGCACAGATACGCAGTATTTT
TRBD2	-	TRBV6-2/TRBV6-3	TRBJ2-7	CASSYDTSGGSSSYEQYF	TGTGCCAGCAGTTACGATACTAGCGGGGGCTCCAGCTCCTACGAGCAGTACTTC
TRBD1	-	TRBV7-9	TRBJ1-6	CASSSPGQGALGSPLHF	TGTGCCAGCAGCTCCCCGGGACAGGGGGCTCTGGGTTCACCCCTCCACTTT
TRBD2	-	TRBV6-2/TRBV6-3	TRBJ2-3	CASTPLPGGGGTDTQYF	TGTGCCAGCACCCCCCTGCCCGGCGGGGGGGGCACAGATACGCAGTATTTT
-	few	TRBV5-1	TRBJ2-3	CASSLGDQDTQYF	TGCGCCAGCAGCTTAGGGGATCAAGATACGCAGTATTTT
-	-	TRBV20-1	TRBJ2-5	CSPALPGAETQYF	TGCAGTCCGGCGCTCCCAGGGGCTGAGACCCAGTACTTC
-	few	TRBV24-1	TRBJ2-5	CATSEIGRIGETQYF	TGTGCCACCAGTGAAATCGGCCGGATCGGGGAGACCCAGTACTTC
-	-	TRBV5-5	TRBJ1-1	CASSPGWGDNTEAFF	TGTGCCAGCAGCCCCGGATGGGGGGATAACACTGAAGCTTTCTTT
TRBD2	-	TRBV12-3/TRBV12-4	TRBJ2-5	CASRNSGGETQYF	TGTGCCAGCAGGAATAGCGGGGGGGAGACCCAGTACTTC
-	many	TRBV4-1	TRBJ2-7	CASSLMAGSSYEQYF	TGCGCCAGCAGCCTCATGGCGGGGAGCTCCTACGAGCAGTACTTC